This T cell receptor beta chain originates from a study of shared clonotypes between healthy human individuals. Study results and limitations: Generally, naive subsets (rather than memory subsets) showed larger estimated richness.

This clone showed up just once. Its antigen is as yet unknown. Genomic DNA (from each subset) was split evenly across several immunoSEQ plates. Here immunoSEQ multiplex PCR was the method, and the copy in TCRdb shows in-frame clones only, minus some. Among over 2 million clones listed, 85% to 95% were seen once. The ends were cut back, 4 bases at V and 4 bases at J, with 13 bases in the middle. Germline values: CDR1 ENHRY, CDR2 SYGVKD. The CDR3 has 14 amino acids. The chain joins TRBV10-3 to TRBJ2-5; a weak D match, TRBD2 (6 bases). Sequences were obtained from naive CD4+ T cells sorted from blood. Subset noted: CD45RA+ positively selected. The sequence came from a man in his late teens or twenties in good health. The chain's CDR3 is CAISGRPGLETQYF. The CDR3 DNA sequence: TGTGCCATCAGTGGAAGACCGGGACTAGAGACCCAGTACTTC.